This is a list of T cell receptor beta chains from one sample in a study of T cells in Graves' hyperthyroidism and ophthalmopathy. MiXCR was run by TCRdb on the multiplex PCR reads, yielding one entry per CDR3 protein. This repertoire shows 280,000 or so distinct CDR3 sequences, about 16% found once; its top ten account for 30%. The specimen sequenced was blood. These receptors were obtained from a woman aged 45-60 years with Graves' hyperthyroidism that later progressed to Graves' ophthalmopathy. Both conserved end residues are part of each CDR3. The order of the fields is V gene, J gene, clone size, D gene, CDR3 DNA, CDR3 protein. The D gene is left open where the match is weak. A row's size may be missing; if present it is once, few, many or a size class.

V gene: TRBV3-1; J gene: TRBJ2-5; clone size: many; D gene: TRBD2; CDR3 DNA: TGTGCCAGCAGCCAAGTGCCATTAGCGGGAGGGCCGGCGACCCAGTACTTC; CDR3 protein: CASSQVPLAGGPATQYF
V gene: TRBV28; J gene: TRBJ1-6; clone size: -; D gene: -; CDR3 DNA: TGTGCCAGCAGTCTCCCCCAGGAGGCGCGGGGTTCACCCCTCCACTTT; CDR3 protein: CASSLPQEARGSPLHF
V gene: TRBV20-1; J gene: TRBJ1-1; clone size: few; D gene: -; CDR3 DNA: TGCAGTGCTAGAGGGGCAGGGAACACTGAAGCTTTCTTT; CDR3 protein: CSARGAGNTEAFF
V gene: TRBV3-1; J gene: TRBJ2-4; clone size: many; D gene: TRBD2; CDR3 DNA: TGTGCCAGCAGCCAAGTAGCCAGCGGGAGGGCCGCCGCCAAAAACATTCAGTACTTC; CDR3 protein: CASSQVASGRAAAKNIQYF
V gene: TRBV5-1; J gene: TRBJ1-1; clone size: -; D gene: TRBD1; CDR3 DNA: TGCGCCAGCAGCCCAACGACAGGGCGCACTGAAGCTTTCTTT; CDR3 protein: CASSPTTGRTEAFF
V gene: TRBV24-1; J gene: TRBJ2-1; clone size: many; D gene: -; CDR3 DNA: TGTGCCACCAGTGGATCTTTGGACTTCTCCTACAATGAGCAGTTCTTC; CDR3 protein: CATSGSLDFSYNEQFF
V gene: TRBV7-9; J gene: TRBJ2-1; clone size: many; D gene: -; CDR3 DNA: TGTGCCAGCAGCTTAGAGGCTCAAGGCAATGAGCAGTTCTTC; CDR3 protein: CASSLEAQGNEQFF
V gene: TRBV5-8; J gene: TRBJ1-2; clone size: many; D gene: -; CDR3 DNA: TGTGCCAGCAGCTTGGCGGGGGCCCTTTGGGGCTACACCTTC; CDR3 protein: CASSLAGALWGYTF
V gene: TRBV20-1; J gene: TRBJ2-3; clone size: many; D gene: TRBD2; CDR3 DNA: TGCAGTGCTAGGGGGACTAGCGGGTACACAGATACGCAGTATTTT; CDR3 protein: CSARGTSGYTDTQYF
V gene: TRBV7-9; J gene: TRBJ2-1; clone size: few; D gene: -; CDR3 DNA: TGTGCCAGCAGCAGGGAAGGGGACTCAGGCAATGAGCAGTTCTTC; CDR3 protein: CASSREGDSGNEQFF
V gene: TRBV20-1; J gene: TRBJ2-2; clone size: many; D gene: -; CDR3 DNA: TGCAGTGCTAACCGGGGATACGGAGGGACCGGGGAGCTGTTTTTT; CDR3 protein: CSANRGYGGTGELFF
V gene: TRBV11-2; J gene: TRBJ1-6; clone size: -; D gene: -; CDR3 DNA: TGTGCCAGCAGCTTAGCCTCAGTTTGTTCACCCCTCCACTTT; CDR3 protein: CASSLASVCSPLHF
V gene: TRBV2; J gene: TRBJ2-6; clone size: many; D gene: -; CDR3 DNA: TGTGCCAGCAGTGAAACTCAGGTTTCTGGGGCCAACGTCCTGACTTTC; CDR3 protein: CASSETQVSGANVLTF
V gene: TRBV12-3/TRBV12-4; J gene: TRBJ2-3; clone size: many; D gene: TRBD1; CDR3 DNA: TGTGCCAGCAGTTTGGACAGGTTCATGATTTCTAGCACAGATACGCAGTATTTT; CDR3 protein: CASSLDRFMISSTDTQYF
V gene: TRBV15; J gene: TRBJ1-4; clone size: -; D gene: -; CDR3 DNA: TGTGCCACCAGCAGAGCTGAGGAAAAACTGTTTTTT; CDR3 protein: CATSRAEEKLFF
V gene: TRBV19; J gene: TRBJ2-7; clone size: many; D gene: TRBD2; CDR3 DNA: TGTGCCAGTAACGCCCTGAGGAAGCGGGGAATGGCGAGGGCCTACGAGCAGTACTTC; CDR3 protein: CASNALRKRGMARAYEQYF
V gene: TRBV28; J gene: TRBJ2-1; clone size: many; D gene: TRBD2; CDR3 DNA: TGTGCCAGCAGTTTCCCCCTAGCGGACCACAATGAGCAGTTCTTC; CDR3 protein: CASSFPLADHNEQFF
V gene: TRBV2; J gene: TRBJ2-1; clone size: many; D gene: -; CDR3 DNA: TGTGCCAGCAGTGCCGTGATAGCGGACAATGAGCAGTTCTTC; CDR3 protein: CASSAVIADNEQFF
V gene: TRBV29-1; J gene: TRBJ2-5; clone size: -; D gene: TRBD2; CDR3 DNA: TGCAGCGTTGTGGCTAGCGGGACCCAAGAGACCCAGTACTTC; CDR3 protein: CSVVASGTQETQYF
V gene: TRBV7-3; J gene: TRBJ2-3; clone size: once; D gene: -; CDR3 DNA: TGTGCCAGCTGTTCTTTTCGTGGTGATACGCAGTATTTT; CDR3 protein: CASCSFRGDTQYF
V gene: TRBV18; J gene: TRBJ1-1; clone size: many; D gene: -; CDR3 DNA: TGTGCCAGCTCGCCTTCACGTTCATTCATGAACACTGAAGCTTTCTTT; CDR3 protein: CASSPSRSFMNTEAFF
V gene: TRBV2; J gene: TRBJ1-5; clone size: -; D gene: -; CDR3 DNA: TGTGCCAGCAGTGGGGAACCCCAGCCCCAGCATTTT; CDR3 protein: CASSGEPQPQHF
V gene: TRBV10-3; J gene: TRBJ2-2; clone size: few; D gene: TRBD1; CDR3 DNA: TGTGCCATCAGTGGAGGGACAGGCCAGAACACCGGGGAGCTGTTTTTT; CDR3 protein: CAISGGTGQNTGELFF
V gene: TRBV2; J gene: TRBJ1-1; clone size: -; D gene: TRBD1; CDR3 DNA: TGTGCCAGCAGAGGACCGTTAACAGGGGACACTGAAGCTTTCTTT; CDR3 protein: CASRGPLTGDTEAFF
V gene: TRBV12-3/TRBV12-4; J gene: TRBJ2-3; clone size: many; D gene: -; CDR3 DNA: TGTGCCAGCAGTTTAGTGGATACGCAGTATTTT; CDR3 protein: CASSLVDTQYF
V gene: TRBV6-1; J gene: TRBJ2-2; clone size: -; D gene: -; CDR3 DNA: TGTGCCAGCACCCTAATGGTGGGTGGGACCGGGGAGCTGTTTTTT; CDR3 protein: CASTLMVGGTGELFF
V gene: TRBV7-9; J gene: TRBJ2-1; clone size: many; D gene: TRBD1; CDR3 DNA: TGTGCCAGCAGCTTAGAACAGGGGAGTGAGCAGTTCTTC; CDR3 protein: CASSLEQGSEQFF
V gene: TRBV20-1; J gene: TRBJ2-3; clone size: -; D gene: TRBD2; CDR3 DNA: TGCAGTGCCCCGCGACTAGCGGGAGTCACAGATACGCAGTATTTT; CDR3 protein: CSAPRLAGVTDTQYF
V gene: TRBV5-1; J gene: TRBJ2-1; clone size: many; D gene: -; CDR3 DNA: TGCGCCAGCAGCTTGGACTACCGACTAACCCCTAATGAGCAGTTCTTC; CDR3 protein: CASSLDYRLTPNEQFF
V gene: TRBV24-1; J gene: TRBJ2-2; clone size: few; D gene: TRBD2; CDR3 DNA: TGTGCCACCAGTAATTCTTTAGCGGGAGGAGCTACCGGGGAGCTGTTTTTT; CDR3 protein: CATSNSLAGGATGELFF
V gene: TRBV3-1; J gene: TRBJ2-1; clone size: many; D gene: TRBD1; CDR3 DNA: TGTGCCAGCAGCAAACCAGGGGGCTCAGACAATGAGCAGTTCTTC; CDR3 protein: CASSKPGGSDNEQFF
V gene: TRBV28; J gene: TRBJ2-7; clone size: many; D gene: -; CDR3 DNA: TGTGCCAGCAGTTTAACGGGAGTAGACGAGCAGTACTTC; CDR3 protein: CASSLTGVDEQYF
V gene: TRBV30; J gene: TRBJ1-3; clone size: many; D gene: -; CDR3 DNA: TGTGCCTGTAAGGTGGCAGCTGGAAACACCATATATTTT; CDR3 protein: CACKVAAGNTIYF
V gene: TRBV2; J gene: TRBJ2-7; clone size: -; D gene: -; CDR3 DNA: TGTGCCAGCAGTGGGATCGAGCATCCCCAGAACTACGAGCAGTACTTC; CDR3 protein: CASSGIEHPQNYEQYF
V gene: TRBV12-3/TRBV12-4; J gene: TRBJ2-1; clone size: many; D gene: -; CDR3 DNA: TGTGCCAGCAGACGAGCAGGGAGCAATGAGCAGTTCTTC; CDR3 protein: CASRRAGSNEQFF